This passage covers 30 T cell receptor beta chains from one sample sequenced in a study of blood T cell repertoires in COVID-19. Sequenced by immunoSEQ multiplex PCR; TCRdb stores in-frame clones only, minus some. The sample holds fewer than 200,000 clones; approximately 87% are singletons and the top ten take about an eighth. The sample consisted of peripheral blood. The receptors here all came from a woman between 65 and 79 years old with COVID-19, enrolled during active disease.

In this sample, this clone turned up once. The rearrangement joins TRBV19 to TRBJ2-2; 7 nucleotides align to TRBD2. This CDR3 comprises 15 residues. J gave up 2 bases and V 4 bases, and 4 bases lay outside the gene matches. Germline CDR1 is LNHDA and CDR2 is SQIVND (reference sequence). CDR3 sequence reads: CASSKLGLNTGELFF. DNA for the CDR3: TGTGCCAGTAGTAAGTTGGGACTAAACACCGGGGAGCTGTTTTTT.

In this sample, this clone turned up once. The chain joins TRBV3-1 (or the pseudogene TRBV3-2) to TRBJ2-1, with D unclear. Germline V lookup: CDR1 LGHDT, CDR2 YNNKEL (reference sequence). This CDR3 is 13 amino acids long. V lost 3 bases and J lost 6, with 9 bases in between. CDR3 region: CASSHSYSNEQFF. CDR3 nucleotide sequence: TGTGCCAGCAGCCATTCGTACAGCAATGAGCAGTTCTTC.

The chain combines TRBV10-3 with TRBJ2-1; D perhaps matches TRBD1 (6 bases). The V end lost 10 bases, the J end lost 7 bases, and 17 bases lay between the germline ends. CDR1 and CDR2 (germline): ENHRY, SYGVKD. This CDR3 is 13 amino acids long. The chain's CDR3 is CATNLNRENEQFF. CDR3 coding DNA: TGTGCCACCAACCTTAACAGGGAAAATGAGCAGTTCTTC.

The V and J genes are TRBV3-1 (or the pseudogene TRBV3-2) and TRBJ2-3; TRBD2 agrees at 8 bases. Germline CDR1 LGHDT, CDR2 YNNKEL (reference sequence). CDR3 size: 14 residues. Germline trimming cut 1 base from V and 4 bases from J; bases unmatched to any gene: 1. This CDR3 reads CASSQALAADTQYF. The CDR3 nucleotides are TGTGCCAGCAGCCAAGCACTAGCGGCAGATACGCAGTATTTT.

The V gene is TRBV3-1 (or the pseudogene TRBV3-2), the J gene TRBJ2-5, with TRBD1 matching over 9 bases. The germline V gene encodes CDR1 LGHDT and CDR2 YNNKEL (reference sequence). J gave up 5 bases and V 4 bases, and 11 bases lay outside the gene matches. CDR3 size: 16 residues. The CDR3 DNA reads TGTGCCAGCAGCCCGCAACAGGGGGCCCCCGGGGAGACCCAGTACTTC. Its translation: CASSPQQGAPGETQYF.

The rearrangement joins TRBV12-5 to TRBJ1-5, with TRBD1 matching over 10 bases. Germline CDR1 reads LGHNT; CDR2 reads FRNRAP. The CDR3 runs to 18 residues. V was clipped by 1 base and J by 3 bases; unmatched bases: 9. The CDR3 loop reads CASGLEDRGLYDNQPQHF. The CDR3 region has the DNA TGTGCTAGTGGTTTGGAAGACAGGGGGCTTTACGACAATCAGCCCCAGCATTTT.

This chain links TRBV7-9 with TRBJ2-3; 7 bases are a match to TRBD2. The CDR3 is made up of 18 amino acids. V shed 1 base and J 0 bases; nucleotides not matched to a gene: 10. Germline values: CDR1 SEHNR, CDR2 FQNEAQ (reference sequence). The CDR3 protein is CASSLVRASGPSTDTQYF. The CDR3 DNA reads TGTGCCAGCAGCTTAGTCCGGGCTAGCGGACCTAGCACAGATACGCAGTATTTT.

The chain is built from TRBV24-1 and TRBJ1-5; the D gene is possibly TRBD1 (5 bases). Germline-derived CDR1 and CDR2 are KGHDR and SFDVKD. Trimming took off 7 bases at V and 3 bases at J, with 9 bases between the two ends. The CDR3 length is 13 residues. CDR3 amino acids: CATRAGINQPQHF. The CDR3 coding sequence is TGTGCCACCAGGGCAGGGATCAATCAGCCCCAGCATTTT.

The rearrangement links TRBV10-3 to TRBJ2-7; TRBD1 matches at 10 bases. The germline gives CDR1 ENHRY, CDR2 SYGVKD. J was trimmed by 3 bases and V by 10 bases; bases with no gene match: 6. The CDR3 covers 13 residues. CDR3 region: CATRTGGHYEQYF. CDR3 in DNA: TGTGCCACCCGGACAGGGGGACACTACGAGCAGTACTTC.

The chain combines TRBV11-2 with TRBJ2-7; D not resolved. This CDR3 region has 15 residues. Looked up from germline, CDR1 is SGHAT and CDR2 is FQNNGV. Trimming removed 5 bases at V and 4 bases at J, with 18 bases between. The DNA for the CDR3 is TGTGCCAGCAGCCCCCGTCCCAACTTTGCATACGAGCAGTACTTC. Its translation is CASSPRPNFAYEQYF.

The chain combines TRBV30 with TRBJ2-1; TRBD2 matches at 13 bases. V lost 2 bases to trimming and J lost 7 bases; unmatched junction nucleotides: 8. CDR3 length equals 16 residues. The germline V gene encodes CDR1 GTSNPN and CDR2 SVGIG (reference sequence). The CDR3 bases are TGTGCCTGGAGTCGGACTAGCGGGAGCGTTGGGAATGAGCAGTTCTTC. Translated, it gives CAWSRTSGSVGNEQFF.

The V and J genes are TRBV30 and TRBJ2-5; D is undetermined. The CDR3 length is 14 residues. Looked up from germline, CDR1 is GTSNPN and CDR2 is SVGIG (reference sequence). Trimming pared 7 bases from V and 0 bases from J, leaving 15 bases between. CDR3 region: CASHYGSYQETQYF. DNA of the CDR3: TGTGCCTCCCACTATGGGTCCTACCAAGAGACCCAGTACTTC.

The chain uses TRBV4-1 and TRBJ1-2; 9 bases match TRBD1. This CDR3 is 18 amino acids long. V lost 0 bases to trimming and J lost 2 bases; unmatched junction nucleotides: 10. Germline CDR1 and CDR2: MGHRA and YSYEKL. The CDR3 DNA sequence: TGCGCCAGCAGCCAAGATACTTACGGGACAGGGAGAAACTATGGCTACACCTTC. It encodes CASSQDTYGTGRNYGYTF.

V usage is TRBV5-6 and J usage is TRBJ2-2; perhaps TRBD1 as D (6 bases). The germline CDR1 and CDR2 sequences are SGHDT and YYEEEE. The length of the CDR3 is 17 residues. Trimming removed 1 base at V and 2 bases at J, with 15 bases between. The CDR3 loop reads CASSLLSGDTNTGELFF. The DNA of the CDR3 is TGTGCCAGCAGCTTGCTCTCAGGGGACACAAACACCGGGGAGCTGTTTTTT.

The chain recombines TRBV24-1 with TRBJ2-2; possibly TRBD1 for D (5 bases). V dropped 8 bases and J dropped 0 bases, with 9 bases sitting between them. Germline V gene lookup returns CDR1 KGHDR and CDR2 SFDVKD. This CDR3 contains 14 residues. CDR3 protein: CATMGQANTGELFF. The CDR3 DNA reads TGTGCCACCATGGGGCAGGCGAACACCGGGGAGCTGTTTTTT.

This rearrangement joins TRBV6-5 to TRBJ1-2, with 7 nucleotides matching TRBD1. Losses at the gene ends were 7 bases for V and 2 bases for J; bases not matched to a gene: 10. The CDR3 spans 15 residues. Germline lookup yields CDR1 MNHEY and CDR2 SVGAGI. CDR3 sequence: CASTKPGTVNYGYTF. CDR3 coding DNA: TGTGCCAGCACCAAACCCGGGACAGTCAACTATGGCTACACCTTC.

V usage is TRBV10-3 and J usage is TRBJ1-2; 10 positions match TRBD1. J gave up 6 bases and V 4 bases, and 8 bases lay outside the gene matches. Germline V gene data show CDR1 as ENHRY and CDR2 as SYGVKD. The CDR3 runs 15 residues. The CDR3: CAISGGDRGIDGYTF. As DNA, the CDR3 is TGTGCCATCAGTGGGGGGGACAGGGGCATTGATGGCTACACCTTC.

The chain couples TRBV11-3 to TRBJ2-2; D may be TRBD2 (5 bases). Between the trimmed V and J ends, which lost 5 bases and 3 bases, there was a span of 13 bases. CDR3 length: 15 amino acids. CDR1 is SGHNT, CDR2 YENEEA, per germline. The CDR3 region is CASSEGSVYTGELFF. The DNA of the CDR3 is TGTGCCAGCAGCGAGGGCAGCGTATACACCGGGGAGCTGTTTTTT.

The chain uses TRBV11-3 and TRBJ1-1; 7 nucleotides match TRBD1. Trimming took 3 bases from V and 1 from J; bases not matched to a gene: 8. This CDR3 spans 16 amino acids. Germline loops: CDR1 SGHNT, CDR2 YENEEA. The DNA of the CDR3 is TGTGCCAGCAGCTTGGCCCCAGGGGGACAGAACACTGAAGCTTTCTTT. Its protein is CASSLAPGGQNTEAFF. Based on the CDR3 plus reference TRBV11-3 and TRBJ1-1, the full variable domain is EAGVVQSPRYKIIEKKQPVAFWCNPISGHNTLYWYLQNLGQGPELLIRYENEEAVDDSQLPKDRFSAERLKGVDSTLKIQPAELGDSAVYLCASSLAPGGQNTEAFFGQGTRLTVV.

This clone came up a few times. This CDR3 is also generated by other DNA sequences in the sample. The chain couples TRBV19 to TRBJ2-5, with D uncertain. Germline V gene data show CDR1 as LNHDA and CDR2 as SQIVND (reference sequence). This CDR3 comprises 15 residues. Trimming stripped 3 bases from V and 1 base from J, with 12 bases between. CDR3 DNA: TGTGCCAGTAGTATCTCATCGGTGTCCCAAGAGACCCAGTACTTC. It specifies CASSISSVSQETQYF.

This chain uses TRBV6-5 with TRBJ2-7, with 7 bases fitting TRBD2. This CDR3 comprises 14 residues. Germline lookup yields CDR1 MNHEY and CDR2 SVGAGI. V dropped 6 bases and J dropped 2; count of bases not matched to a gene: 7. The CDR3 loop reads CASRSGAGAYEQYF. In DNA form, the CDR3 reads TGTGCCAGCAGGAGTGGCGCGGGGGCCTACGAGCAGTACTTC.

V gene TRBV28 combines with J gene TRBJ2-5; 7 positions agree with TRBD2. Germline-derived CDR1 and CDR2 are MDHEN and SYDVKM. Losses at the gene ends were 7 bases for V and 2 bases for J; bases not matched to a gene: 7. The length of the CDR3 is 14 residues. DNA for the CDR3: TGTGCCAGCACGCGGGAGAGAATACAAGAGACCCAGTACTTC. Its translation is CASTRERIQETQYF.

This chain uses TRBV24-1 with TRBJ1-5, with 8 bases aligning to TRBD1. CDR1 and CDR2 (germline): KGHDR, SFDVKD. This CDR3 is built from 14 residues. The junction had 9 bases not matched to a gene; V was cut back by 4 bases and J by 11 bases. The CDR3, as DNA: TGTGCCACCAGTGACTCCCCGCAGGGGGCATCCCAGCATTTT. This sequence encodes CATSDSPQGASQHF.

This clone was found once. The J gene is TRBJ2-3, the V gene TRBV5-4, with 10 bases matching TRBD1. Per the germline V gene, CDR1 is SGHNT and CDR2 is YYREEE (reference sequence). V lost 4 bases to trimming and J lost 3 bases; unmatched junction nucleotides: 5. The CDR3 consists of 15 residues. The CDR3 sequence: CASSGGQGGTDTQYF. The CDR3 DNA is TGTGCCAGCAGCGGAGGACAGGGGGGAACAGATACGCAGTATTTT.

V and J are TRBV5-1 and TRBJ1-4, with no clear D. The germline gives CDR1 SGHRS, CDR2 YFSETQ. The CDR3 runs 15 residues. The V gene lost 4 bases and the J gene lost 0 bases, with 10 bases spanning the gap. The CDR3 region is CASSPNSATNEKLFF. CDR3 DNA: TGCGCCAGCAGCCCGAACAGTGCAACTAATGAAAAACTGTTTTTT.

The DNA of the CDR3 is TGTGCCAGCAGTAGGGACAGGGAAACTGAAGCTTTCTTT. This encodes CASSRDRETEAFF. The chain employs TRBV7-3 and TRBJ1-1, with 9 nucleotides matching TRBD1. V gave up 6 bases and J gave up 5 bases; unmatched junction bases: 4. CDR3 length: 13 residues. From germline, CDR1 is SGHTA and CDR2 FQGTGA.

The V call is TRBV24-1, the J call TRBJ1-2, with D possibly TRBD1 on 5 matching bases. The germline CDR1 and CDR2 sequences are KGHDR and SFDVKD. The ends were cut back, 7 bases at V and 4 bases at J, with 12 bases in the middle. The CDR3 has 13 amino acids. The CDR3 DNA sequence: TGTGCCACCAGCCAGGAGGGGTCCTATGGCTACACCTTC. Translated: CATSQEGSYGYTF.

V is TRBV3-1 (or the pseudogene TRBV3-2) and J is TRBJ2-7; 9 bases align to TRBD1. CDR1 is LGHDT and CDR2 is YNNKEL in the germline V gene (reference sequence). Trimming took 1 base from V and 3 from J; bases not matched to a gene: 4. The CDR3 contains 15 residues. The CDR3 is CASSQGDRVYYEQYF. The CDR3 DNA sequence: TGTGCCAGCAGCCAAGGGGACAGGGTATACTACGAGCAGTACTTC.

CDR3 amino acids: CASRRTVQGETEAFF. In nucleotides, the CDR3 is TGTGCCAGCAGACGTACCGTACAGGGGGAAACTGAAGCTTTCTTT. This rearrangement joins TRBV6-5 to TRBJ1-1; 8 nucleotides agree with TRBD1. J gave up 5 bases and V 6 bases, and 11 bases lay outside the gene matches. There are 15 residues in the CDR3. CDR1 is MNHEY and CDR2 is SVGAGI in the germline V gene.

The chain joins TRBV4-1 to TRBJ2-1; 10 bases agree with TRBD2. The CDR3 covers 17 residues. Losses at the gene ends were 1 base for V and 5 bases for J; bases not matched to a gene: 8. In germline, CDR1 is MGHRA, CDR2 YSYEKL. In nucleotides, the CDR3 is TGCGCCAGCAGCCAAGGCCCTAGCGGGAGCAAGGACAATGAGCAGTTCTTC. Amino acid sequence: CASSQGPSGSKDNEQFF.